Listed below are T cell receptor beta chains from one sample, sequenced in a study of blood T cell repertoires in COVID-19. The repertoire was sequenced with immunoSEQ multiplex PCR; TCRdb's copy has only in-frame clones and lacks some. The repertoire includes roughly 150,000 clones, 84% of them detected once, and approximately 9.4% sits in the top ten. The sample was peripheral blood. Every receptor here comes from a woman in her forties or fifties with acute or convalescent COVID-19. CDR3s include the opening cysteine and the closing phenylalanine or tryptophan. D genes are given only for firm matches. Rows give clone size only sometimes, using once, few, many, or a class for an expanded clone.

V gene	J gene	D gene	clone size	CDR3 protein	CDR3 DNA
TRBV7-9	TRBJ2-2	-	-	CASSLALTRAGELFF	TGTGCCAGCAGCTTAGCGCTCACTCGGGCCGGGGAGCTGTTTTTT
TRBV12-3/TRBV12-4	TRBJ1-2	-	-	CASSSLQGYGYTF	TGTGCCAGCAGTTCCTTACAGGGCTATGGCTACACCTTC
TRBV14	TRBJ2-3	TRBD1	-	CASSPRQGRADTQYF	TGTGCCAGCAGCCCCCGACAGGGTCGTGCAGATACGCAGTATTTT
TRBV7-2	TRBJ2-5	-	-	CASSLVALQGETQYF	TGTGCCAGCAGCTTAGTGGCGCTCCAGGGGGAGACCCAGTACTTC
TRBV19	TRBJ1-4	-	-	CASSTGGATNEKLFF	TGTGCCAGTAGTACGGGGGGGGCAACTAATGAAAAACTGTTTTTT
TRBV4-1	TRBJ2-1	-	-	CASSLQLQVPNNEQFF	TGCGCCAGCAGCCTCCAACTTCAAGTTCCCAACAATGAGCAGTTCTTC
TRBV28	TRBJ1-1	TRBD1	-	CASSLLSRGRVKDTEAFF	TGTGCCAGCAGTTTATTGTCCAGGGGGCGCGTAAAGGACACTGAAGCTTTCTTT
TRBV5-4	TRBJ2-2	-	-	CASSLAREVTGELFF	TGTGCCAGCAGCTTGGCCAGGGAGGTAACCGGGGAGCTATTTTTT
TRBV12-3/TRBV12-4	TRBJ2-7	-	few	CASSSGRSYEQYF	TGTGCCAGCAGTAGCGGCCGCTCCTACGAGCAGTACTTC
TRBV6-5	TRBJ1-2	TRBD1	few	CASSYSDRQGGYTF	TGTGCCAGCAGTTACTCGGACAGGCAGGGTGGCTACACCTTC
TRBV19	TRBJ2-1	TRBD2	-	CASSSRGSGKNEQFF	TGTGCCAGTAGTTCCCGGGGTAGCGGGAAGAATGAGCAGTTCTTC
TRBV6-5	TRBJ1-6	-	-	CAIGDSPYNSPLHF	TGTGCCATAGGGGATAGTCCTTATAATTCACCCCTCCACTTT
TRBV15	TRBJ2-7	-	-	CATSRDRDFSYEQYF	TGTGCCACCAGCAGAGACCGGGACTTCTCCTACGAGCAGTACTTC
TRBV3-1/TRBV3-2	TRBJ2-1	TRBD2	-	CASRGLAGAQYNEQFF	TGTGCCAGCAGGGGACTAGCGGGGGCCCAGTACAATGAGCAGTTCTTC